These 17 T cell receptor beta chains were all obtained from the same sample, sequenced in a study of cytomegalovirus exposure and HLA in healthy donors. Amplification used 60 Vbeta primers and 13 Jbeta primers. TCRdb keeps only in-frame clones here, not all; method: immunoSEQ multiplex PCR. The data show approximately 180,000 clones, about 81% seen once. The sequenced material came from PBMCs. The receptors were sampled from a man between 18 and 35 years old in good health and CMV-seronegative.

The CDR3 spells CASSLGSASGSLGETQYF. The CDR3 bases are TGTGCCAGCAGCTTAGGGTCGGCTAGCGGGAGCCTGGGGGAGACCCAGTACTTC. This chain uses TRBV7-9 with TRBJ2-5; 10 bases are shared with TRBD2. With V trimmed by 1 base and J by 5 bases, 13 bases remained unmatched. This CDR3 has 18 residues. Germline CDR1 and CDR2: SEHNR and FQNEAQ (reference sequence).

Within the sample, this clone is medium-sized. The chain joins TRBV15 to TRBJ2-1; TRBD1 is a possible D gene (5 bases). The length of the CDR3 is 15 residues. From germline, CDR1 is LNHNV and CDR2 YYDKDF (reference sequence). Trimming removed 0 bases from V and 4 bases from J, with 10 bases in between. CDR3 DNA: TGTGCCACCAGCAGAGAGAGCAACAGGTACAATGAGCAGTTCTTC. Translated: CATSRESNRYNEQFF.

The V gene is TRBV16, the J gene TRBJ2-4, with D maybe TRBD1 (6 bases). CDR3 length: 14 residues. Trimming pared 3 bases from V and 6 bases from J, leaving 12 bases between. Germline V gene lookup returns CDR1 KGHSY and CDR2 FQNENV. The CDR3 protein is CASSHRGVSNIQYF. CDR3 DNA: TGTGCCAGCAGCCACAGGGGAGTCTCAAACATTCAGTACTTC.

V and J are TRBV5-1 and TRBJ2-6; unclear D gene. Germline-derived CDR1 and CDR2 are SGHRS and YFSETQ. This CDR3 is 15 amino acids long. V lost 4 bases, J lost 3 bases, and 11 bases lay in between. Written as DNA, the CDR3 is TGCGCCAGCAGCCTCGGTAGAAGTGGGGCCAACGTCCTGACTTTC. Translated: CASSLGRSGANVLTF. The full variable domain, with the rest looked up from reference TRBV5-1 and TRBJ2-6, is KAGVTQTPRYLIKTRGQQVTLSCSPISGHRSVSWYQQTPGQGLQFLFEYFSETQRNKGNFPGRFSGRQFSNSRSEMNVSTLELGDSALYLCASSLGRSGANVLTFGAGSRLTVL.

J is TRBJ2-6 and V is TRBV27; maybe TRBD2 (6 bases). Germline V gene sequence: CDR1 MNHEY, CDR2 SMNVEV (reference sequence). This CDR3 is 16 amino acids long. Trimming removed 6 bases from V and 1 base from J, with 13 bases in between. Written as DNA, the CDR3 is TGTGCCAGCAGCCCCCAGGGAGGTTCTGGGGCCAACGTCCTGACTTTC. Translated, it gives CASSPQGGSGANVLTF.

This clone appeared a few times. This chain links TRBV4-2 with TRBJ2-5, with 10 bases identical to TRBD2. Germline CDR1 LGHNA, CDR2 YNFKEQ. The CDR3 loop spans 15 amino acids. V trimming: 3 bases; J trimming: 4 bases; junction bases outside the gene matches: 5. The CDR3 sequence is CASSQEREGRETQYF. CDR3 coding DNA: TGTGCCAGCAGCCAGGAGCGGGAGGGGCGAGAGACCCAGTACTTC.

The rearrangement uses TRBV7-8 and TRBJ1-6, with 9 positions matching TRBD1. This CDR3 is built from 17 residues. The J segment lost 7 bases and the V segment lost 6 bases, leaving 13 bases of the junction unmatched. The germline V gene has CDR1 SGHVS and CDR2 FQNEAQ. The CDR3 region has the DNA TGTGCCAGCAGACCACGCGGGACAGGGAATTTCAATTCACCCCTCCACTTT. It translates to CASRPRGTGNFNSPLHF.

About this clone: An end of the junction does not agree with germline; a read error may underlie this. The chain couples TRBV7-9 to TRBJ2-7; perhaps TRBD2 as D (5 bases). Germline-derived CDR1 and CDR2 are SEHNR and FQNEAQ (reference sequence). This CDR3 is 19 amino acids long. The CDR3 loop is CSSSLYGGCRVSDTYEQYF. The CDR3 region has the DNA TGTTCCAGCAGCTTATACGGCGGTTGTAGGGTTAGCGACACCTACGAGCAGTACTTC.

The chain employs TRBV4-3 and TRBJ2-5; maybe TRBD1 (6 bases). The CDR3 spans 15 residues. V lost 4 bases and J 1 base, leaving 13 bases between the germline ends. CDR1 is LGHNA, CDR2 YSLEER, per germline. In DNA, the CDR3 is TGCGCCAGCAGCCTAAGTCGCAGGGGCCAAGAGACCCAGTACTTC. It encodes CASSLSRRGQETQYF.

V is TRBV19 and J is TRBJ1-6; TRBD1 matches at 10 bases. Germline lookup yields CDR1 LNHDA and CDR2 SQIVND (reference sequence). The CDR3 totals 14 residues. Trimming removed 6 bases from V and 9 bases from J; junction bases left unmatched: 5. As DNA, the CDR3 is TGTGCCAGTAGAAGGGACAGGGGAAGTTCACCCCTCCACTTT. Its protein is CASRRDRGSSPLHF.

The CDR3 DNA sequence: TGTGCCTGGAGACCCGGAGGGCGTAAAGAGACCCAGTACTTC. This translates into CAWRPGGRKETQYF. The J gene is TRBJ2-5, the V gene TRBV30; a possible D gene is TRBD2 (6 bases). Per germline, CDR1 GTSNPN and CDR2 SVGIG (reference sequence). The germline V and J ends were trimmed by 3 bases and 3 bases, with 14 bases remaining between them. The CDR3 is 14 residues long.

Written as DNA, the CDR3 is TGTGCCAGTAGTATAAAAGGGGGCGGCAATCAGCCCCAGCATTTT. Translating gives CASSIKGGGNQPQHF. The genes are TRBV19 and TRBJ1-5; TRBD1 agrees at 7 bases. The length of the CDR3 is 15 residues. Germline assignment: CDR1 LNHDA and CDR2 SQIVND (reference sequence). V was clipped by 2 bases and J by 2 bases; unmatched bases: 3.

The rearrangement links TRBV7-2 to TRBJ2-5; no reliable D call. With 2 bases removed from V and 2 bases from J, the gap between germline ends came to 15 bases. There are 16 residues in the CDR3. The germline gives CDR1 SGHTA, CDR2 FQGNSA. The CDR3 nucleotides read TGTGCCAGCAGCTTATCTAGGCGGATCCCACAAGAGACCCAGTACTTC. Residues: CASSLSRRIPQETQYF.

J is TRBJ1-2 and V is TRBV27, with D tentatively TRBD1 (5 bases). The germline V gene has CDR1 MNHEY and CDR2 SMNVEV (reference sequence). There are 16 residues in the CDR3. With 4 bases removed from V and 8 bases from J, the gap between germline ends came to 23 bases. The CDR3 protein is CASSSSPRGKSVGYTF. In DNA, the CDR3 is TGTGCCAGCAGTTCCTCTCCCCGGGGGAAAAGCGTCGGCTACACCTTC.

This chain uses TRBV5-1 with TRBJ1-1; TRBD1 matches 10 bases. The CDR3 loop spans 14 amino acids. J lost 6 bases, V lost 4 bases, and 6 bases had no gene match. The germline V gene has CDR1 SGHRS and CDR2 YFSETQ. As DNA, the CDR3 is TGCGCCAGCAGCGTAGACAGGGGGCGCGCTGAAGCTTTCTTT. This codes for CASSVDRGRAEAFF.

This chain connects TRBV5-5 to TRBJ2-2, with D possibly TRBD1 on 5 matching bases. There are 15 residues in the CDR3. Germline V lookup: CDR1 SGHKS, CDR2 YYEKEE (reference sequence). The V end was cut by 2 bases, the J end by 0 bases, with 8 bases between. DNA for the CDR3: TGTGCCAGCAGCTTAGGGGCAGCGAACACCGGGGAGCTGTTTTTT. It specifies CASSLGAANTGELFF.

CDR3 sequence reads: CASSKMDSLNNEQFF. CDR3 bases: TGCGCCAGCAGCAAAATGGACAGCCTTAACAATGAGCAGTTCTTC. This chain connects TRBV4-1 to TRBJ2-1, with a weak D call TRBD1 (6 bases). This CDR3 has 15 amino acids. Trimming removed 5 bases at V and 5 bases at J, with 16 bases between. Germline V gene lookup returns CDR1 MGHRA and CDR2 YSYEKL.